A selection of T cell receptor beta chains follows, all from one sample in a study of tumor-infiltrating lymphocytes in oesophageal squamous cell carcinoma. A single record per CDR3 protein comes from TCRdb applying MiXCR to the PCR reads. The table has under 15,000 distinct CDR3 sequences, 50% to 60% seen once. The sequencing sample was made of esophageal tumor tissue. The receptors were gathered from a female donor with esophageal squamous cell carcinoma. Each CDR3 is given with its conserved first and last residue. Fields, in order: CDR3 length, D gene, J gene, clone size, V gene, CDR3 DNA, CDR3 protein. A D gene is named only where the DNA matches it firmly. The listing skips clone size in some rows; elsewhere it reads once, few, many or a size class.

CDR3 length: 13; D gene: TRBD1; J gene: TRBJ2-5; clone size: -; V gene: TRBV7-9; CDR3 DNA: TGTGCCAGCAACGACAGGGGGCGAGAGACCCAGTACTTC; CDR3 protein: CASNDRGRETQYF
CDR3 length: 15; D gene: TRBD2; J gene: TRBJ2-7; clone size: -; V gene: TRBV6-5; CDR3 DNA: TGTGCCAGCGTGCGTGGGACTAGCGGAACCTACGAGCAGTACTTC; CDR3 protein: CASVRGTSGTYEQYF
CDR3 length: 15; D gene: -; J gene: TRBJ2-5; clone size: -; V gene: TRBV11-2; CDR3 DNA: TGTGCCAGCACTCGTAATTCGTACTCCTACAATGAGCAGTACTTC; CDR3 protein: CASTRNSYSYNEQYF
CDR3 length: 18; D gene: -; J gene: TRBJ2-6; clone size: few; V gene: TRBV7-3; CDR3 DNA: -; CDR3 protein: CASSPKPPSGSLRAVLRF
CDR3 length: 14; D gene: -; J gene: TRBJ2-1; clone size: few; V gene: TRBV7-2; CDR3 DNA: TGTGCCAGCAGCTTAGAGGGCAGCTACAATGAGCAGTTCTTC; CDR3 protein: CASSLEGSYNEQFF
CDR3 length: 13; D gene: -; J gene: TRBJ2-2; clone size: -; V gene: TRBV11-2; CDR3 DNA: TGTGCCAGCAGCCGACTGATCACCGGGGAGCTGTTTTTT; CDR3 protein: CASSRLITGELFF
CDR3 length: 13; D gene: -; J gene: TRBJ2-7; clone size: -; V gene: TRBV7-8; CDR3 DNA: TGTGCCAGCAGCTTATGTAGGACCTACGAGCAGTACTTC; CDR3 protein: CASSLCRTYEQYF
CDR3 length: 12; D gene: -; J gene: TRBJ2-1; clone size: -; V gene: TRBV12-3/TRBV12-4; CDR3 DNA: TGTGCCAGCAGTCCCCCGGGACTTGAGCAGTTCTTC; CDR3 protein: CASSPPGLEQFF
CDR3 length: 17; D gene: TRBD2; J gene: TRBJ2-7; clone size: many; V gene: TRBV7-9; CDR3 DNA: TGTGCCAGCAGCTTAGCCGAGGGACTAGCGGACTACAATGAGCAGTACTTC; CDR3 protein: CASSLAEGLADYNEQYF
CDR3 length: 15; D gene: -; J gene: TRBJ2-7; clone size: -; V gene: TRBV7-3; CDR3 DNA: TGTGCCAGCAGCTTAACGGCAGCACCCTCTTACGAGCAGTACTTC; CDR3 protein: CASSLTAAPSYEQYF
CDR3 length: 15; D gene: TRBD2; J gene: TRBJ2-1; clone size: -; V gene: TRBV7-2; CDR3 DNA: TGTGCCAGCAGCGGACCAGCGGGACTCAAAGGGGAGCAGTTCTTC; CDR3 protein: CASSGPAGLKGEQFF
CDR3 length: 14; D gene: TRBD1; J gene: TRBJ1-5; clone size: medium-sized; V gene: TRBV12-3/TRBV12-4; CDR3 DNA: TGTGCCAGCAGCAAGGACAGGAGCAATCAGCCCCAGCATTTT; CDR3 protein: CASSKDRSNQPQHF